Below, 15 T cell receptor beta chains from the same sample are listed, as sequenced in a study of cytomegalovirus exposure and HLA in healthy donors. This PCR relied on a set of 60 Vbeta primers and 13 Jbeta primers. Measured with immunoSEQ multiplex PCR; TCRdb has only the in-frame clones, and not every one. The table records about 200,000 clones, roughly 80% of them present only once. What was sequenced was PBMCs. The receptors come from a girl aged 2 to 9 in good health and CMV-seronegative.

The rearrangement uses TRBV2 and TRBJ1-4; 9 nucleotides agree with TRBD1. The CDR3 runs 14 residues. Germline V lookup: CDR1 SNHLY, CDR2 FYNNEI. Trimming at V came to 5 bases and at J to 7 bases, leaving 5 bases not matched to a gene. CDR3 nucleotide sequence: TGTGCCAGCAGTCTAGGACAGGGGCGTGAAAAACTGTTTTTT. It translates to CASSLGQGREKLFF.

The genes are TRBV5-6 and TRBJ1-5; D is uncertain. This CDR3 is 13 amino acids long. Germline V gives CDR1 SGHDT, CDR2 YYEEEE. The germline V and J ends were trimmed by 4 bases and 3 bases, with 8 bases remaining between them. DNA of the CDR3: TGTGCCAGCAGCGCACAGCACAATCAGCCCCAGCATTTT. Translating gives CASSAQHNQPQHF.

The chain combines TRBV5-1 with TRBJ2-3; 9 nucleotides match TRBD2. The germline gives CDR1 SGHRS, CDR2 YFSETQ. CDR3 size: 16 residues. With 4 bases clipped from V and 1 base from J, the junction kept 7 bases outside the gene matches. CDR3 sequence (DNA): TGCGCCAGCAGCCCGGGGGCTAGCGGGGGCACAGATACGCAGTATTTT. Its protein product is CASSPGASGGTDTQYF.

The CDR3 here is CASSEPAGTTNEKLFF. The CDR3 nucleotides are TGTGCCAGCAGCGAGCCGGCGGGGACAACTAATGAAAAACTGTTTTTT. The chain has TRBV13 and TRBJ1-4; D gene unclear. CDR3 length: 16 amino acids. V shed 5 bases and J shed 0 bases, with 13 bases lying between them. Germline V gene sequence: CDR1 PRHDT, CDR2 FYEKMQ (reference sequence).

This clone occurred a few times. This chain links TRBV2 with TRBJ1-3; D uncertain. V gave up 8 bases and J gave up 6 bases, with 14 bases separating them. This CDR3 spans 13 amino acids. Germline-derived CDR1 and CDR2 are SNHLY and FYNNEI. The CDR3 is CASGGRLVNTIYF. DNA of the CDR3: TGTGCCAGCGGTGGCCGGTTAGTAAACACCATATATTTT.

This clone came up a few times. The rearrangement uses TRBV6-5 and TRBJ1-4; no firm D call. CDR3 size: 14 residues. The germline V and J ends were trimmed by 8 bases and 7 bases, with 17 bases remaining between them. Germline CDR1 MNHEY, CDR2 SVGAGI. In DNA, the CDR3 is TGTGCCAGCGCTTCGGGAGCCATAACTGAAAAACTGTTTTTT. It yields the protein CASASGAITEKLFF.

The chain combines TRBV6-5 with TRBJ1-1; 7 bases are shared with TRBD1. The CDR3 is made up of 13 amino acids. Trimming took 5 bases from V and 2 from J; bases not matched to a gene: 2. CDR1 is MNHEY, CDR2 SVGAGI, per germline. Here the CDR3 DNA reads TGTGCCAGCAGTGACAGGGTCAACACTGAAGCTTTCTTT. Translating gives CASSDRVNTEAFF.

The chain combines TRBV10-3 with TRBJ1-2; a weak D match, TRBD1 (5 bases). The CDR3 sequence is 13 residues long. V lost 10 bases to trimming and J lost 5 bases, with 17 bases between them. Germline V gene lookup returns CDR1 ENHRY and CDR2 SYGVKD. The CDR3 nucleotides are TGTGCCACCGGGAGGGGTGTGGATTATGGCTACACCTTC. Translated, it gives CATGRGVDYGYTF.

The sample holds one count of this clone. This chain connects TRBV2 to TRBJ2-1, with D perhaps TRBD2 (6 bases). The CDR3 is 16 residues long. Deletions cut 6 bases from V and 6 bases from J, with 21 bases between. Germline V lookup: CDR1 SNHLY, CDR2 FYNNEI. CDR3 in DNA: TGTGCCAGCAGCGGAGAACTAGCAGCCACTCTCAATGAGCAGTTCTTC. It specifies CASSGELAATLNEQFF.

On this clone: The junction departs from germline at one end; a sequencing error may be responsible. The rearrangement uses TRBV7-9 and TRBJ2-1; no clear D. The CDR3 has 14 amino acids. Germline V gene data show CDR1 as SEHNR and CDR2 as FQNEAQ (reference sequence). The CDR3 nucleotides are TGTGCCAGCAACTTAGACCCTACCTACAATGAGCAGTTCTTC. Translating gives CASNLDPTYNEQFF.

The chain is built from TRBV5-1 and TRBJ2-5; 7 nucleotides match TRBD1. Germline V gives CDR1 SGHRS, CDR2 YFSETQ. The CDR3 loop spans 16 amino acids. With V trimmed by 0 bases and J by 5 bases, 10 bases remained unmatched. CDR3 DNA: TGCGCCAGCAGCTTGGGTGTGACAGGGCGGAAGGAGACCCAGTACTTC. As protein: CASSLGVTGRKETQYF.

V and J are TRBV28 and TRBJ1-5; D not resolved. Trimming stripped 0 bases from V and 4 bases from J, with 4 bases between. Germline values: CDR1 MDHEN, CDR2 SYDVKM. The CDR3 length is 13 residues. For the CDR3, the DNA is TGTGCCAGCAGTTTATGGGCTAATCAGCCCCAGCATTTT. It translates to CASSLWANQPQHF.

This rearrangement joins TRBV19 to TRBJ2-1, with D possibly being TRBD1 (6 bases). The germline gives CDR1 LNHDA, CDR2 SQIVND (reference sequence). This CDR3 region has 15 residues. V dropped 3 bases and J dropped 7 bases, with 16 bases sitting between them. The CDR3 sequence is CASSMAGAISNEQFF. DNA for the CDR3: TGTGCCAGTAGTATGGCAGGGGCGATATCTAATGAGCAGTTCTTC.

The chain employs TRBV11-2 and TRBJ1-1; TRBD1 is a possible D gene (5 bases). Trimming shortened V by 5 bases and J by 6 bases, and 19 bases separated the two germline ends. CDR3 length: 15 residues. Germline assignment: CDR1 SGHAT and CDR2 FQNNGV. This CDR3 is CASSEAFVRDSEAFF. CDR3 DNA: TGTGCCAGCAGCGAGGCCTTCGTCCGGGACTCTGAAGCTTTCTTT.

This chain joins TRBV10-3 and TRBJ2-7, with 11 nucleotides matching TRBD2. The CDR3 consists of 15 residues. Trimming at V came to 4 bases and at J to 3 bases, leaving 5 bases not matched to a gene. Germline loops: CDR1 ENHRY, CDR2 SYGVKD. CDR3 nucleotide sequence: TGTGCCATCAGTGGGGGGACTAGCGGAAGCTACGAGCAGTACTTC. The encoded protein is CAISGGTSGSYEQYF.